A single sample gave rise to the 6 T cell receptor beta chains below, sequenced in a study of T cell repertoires in cytomegalovirus infection. MiXCR, applied by TCRdb to the reads, yields one record per CDR3 protein. Of about 490,000 distinct CDR3 sequences listed, about 15% are singletons. Sequencing was done on a sample of CD8+ T cells from PBMCs. All receptors come from a human donor in good health (CMV status not recorded). Some clones in this sample may be carry-over from other donors' samples.

Notes on this clonotype: A much more abundant neighbour one base away suggests this may be a read error. Because the CDR3 is missing its conserved closing phenylalanine or tryptophan, this is likely a read error. The rearrangement joins TRBV3-1 to TRBJ2-1; 9 positions match TRBD2. Germline-derived CDR1 and CDR2 are LGHDT and YNNKEL (reference sequence). J was trimmed by 2 bases and V by 4 bases; bases with no gene match: 3. The CDR3 sequence is 15 residues long. Here the CDR3 reads CASSLGLATYNEQFL. The CDR3 region has the DNA TGTGCCAGCAGCCTAGGACTAGCGACCTACAATGAGCAGTTCTTA.

There are a few counts of this clonotype. Written as DNA, the CDR3 is TGTGCCAGCAGCGTAGAGCGGGGCTCCTACAATGAGCAGTTCTTC. This codes for CASSVERGSYNEQFF. V is TRBV9 and J is TRBJ2-1; 7 nucleotides agree with TRBD2. Germline V gene data show CDR1 as SGDLS and CDR2 as YYNGEE. This CDR3 region has 15 residues. The V gene end was trimmed by 0 bases and the J gene end by 0 bases; junction bases not matched to a gene: 0. Combining the CDR3 with reference TRBV9 and TRBJ2-1 gives the whole variable domain DSGVTQTPKHLITATGQRVTLRCSPRSGDLSVYWYQQSLDQGLQFLIQYYNGEERAKGNILERFSAQQFPDLHSELNLSSLELGDSALYFCASSVERGSYNEQFFGPGTRLTVL.

This clonotype occurred a few times. This chain links TRBV29-1 with TRBJ2-3; D may correspond to TRBD1 or TRBD2 (5 bases each). Germline V CDR1 and CDR2: SQVTM, ANQGSEA. V was cut by 7 bases and J by 6 bases, with 29 bases left in between. This CDR3 region has 17 residues. The CDR3 spells CSGVGRGLGGLADTQYF. CDR3 coding DNA: TGCAGCGGCGTGGGGCGAGGACTTGGTGGACTTGCGGATACGCAGTATTTT.

This clonotype was seen a handful of times. The rearrangement joins TRBV20-1 to TRBJ1-5, with D possibly being TRBD1 (5 bases). Germline loops: CDR1 DFQATT, CDR2 SNEGSKA (reference sequence). The CDR3 totals 15 residues. Trimming cost V 6 bases and J 0 bases, with 15 bases left between them. The CDR3 sequence is CSASDGGDSNQPQHF. CDR3 DNA sequence: TGCAGTGCCTCTGACGGGGGAGATAGCAATCAGCCCCAGCATTTT.

This clonotype was counted many times. The chain has TRBV28 and TRBJ2-3; D is undetermined. Per the germline V gene, CDR1 is MDHEN and CDR2 is SYDVKM. V lost 1 base and J 1 base, leaving 21 bases between the germline ends. The CDR3 sequence is 19 residues long. The CDR3 is CASSLYVVRVPGGTDTQYF. The CDR3 nucleotides read TGTGCCAGCAGTTTATACGTAGTCCGTGTACCTGGGGGCACAGATACGCAGTATTTT.

The chain couples TRBV19 to TRBJ1-5; weak D call: TRBD1 (5 bases). The CDR3 covers 15 residues. Germline V lookup: CDR1 LNHDA, CDR2 SQIVND (reference sequence). Trimming cost V 7 bases and J 3 bases, with 16 bases left between them. The CDR3 DNA follows: TGTGCCAGTATGATAAGGGGAGTTTACAATCAGCCCCAGCATTTT. It specifies CASMIRGVYNQPQHF. Full variable domain (missing parts from reference TRBV19 and TRBJ1-5): DGGITQSPKYLFRKEGQNVTLSCEQNLNHDAMYWYRQDPGQGLRLIYYSQIVNDFQKGDIAEGYSVSREKKESFPLTVTSAQKNPTAFYLCASMIRGVYNQPQHFGDGTRLSIL.